Below, 31 T cell receptor beta chains from the same sample are listed, as sequenced in a study of human T cells and chemical hapten exposure. Time point noted: healthy volunteer bleed at 6 weeks. Unfractionated whole blood yielded total RNA. TCRdb re-derived calls from the RACE reads in MiXCR, one entry per CDR3 protein. The sample shows some 65,000 distinct CDR3 sequences, roughly 6.1% of them seen only once. The sequenced sample was whole blood. The receptor source for this set is a female donor in good health. Some clones in this sample may be carry-over from other donors' samples.

This clonotype was recorded many times. The chain combines TRBV5-1 with TRBJ1-1; 7 bases map to TRBD1. V shed 2 bases, J shed 5 bases, and the junction held 6 bases outside the gene matches. The CDR3 length is 14 residues. Germline CDR1 is SGHRS and CDR2 is YFSETQ. CDR3 DNA sequence: TGCGCCAGCAGCTTTATCGGACAGGATACTGAAGCTTTCTTT. Protein sequence: CASSFIGQDTEAFF.

J is TRBJ2-3 and V is TRBV6-5, with D perhaps TRBD1 (5 bases). Trimming stripped 7 bases from V and 2 bases from J, with 10 bases between. The CDR3 has 13 residues. CDR1 MNHEY and CDR2 SVGAGI come from the germline V gene. CDR3 sequence reads: CASNRQPTDTQYF. The CDR3 nucleotides read TGTGCCAGCAATCGACAGCCCACAGATACGCAGTATTTT.

This clonotype has ten or more counts. This sequence joins TRBV28 and TRBJ1-5; D not resolved. The CDR3 contains 15 residues. Germline V gene sequence: CDR1 MDHEN, CDR2 SYDVKM. Between the trimmed V and J ends, which lost 1 base and 2 bases, there was a span of 9 bases. DNA for the CDR3: TGTGCCAGCAGTTTATTCAAAGGTCGCAATCAGCCCCAGCATTTT. This codes for CASSLFKGRNQPQHF.

This clonotype has a count of ten or more. V usage is TRBV5-1 and J usage is TRBJ2-6; D gene ambiguous. Looked up from germline, CDR1 is SGHRS and CDR2 is YFSETQ. The germline V and J ends were trimmed by 1 base and 0 bases, with 11 bases remaining between them. This CDR3 spans 17 amino acids. CDR3 DNA sequence: TGCGCCAGCAGCTTGAGATCCCGCATCTCTGGGGCCAACGTCCTGACTTTC. It codes for CASSLRSRISGANVLTF.

This clonotype was counted many times. The CDR3 protein is CASSPRMEATNEKLFF. CDR3 bases: TGTGCCAGCAGTCCCCGGATGGAAGCAACTAATGAAAAACTGTTTTTT. This chain links TRBV28 with TRBJ1-4; the D is unclear. V lost 5 bases and J 0 bases, leaving 13 bases between the germline ends. The CDR3 totals 16 residues. Germline V CDR1 and CDR2: MDHEN, SYDVKM.

The sample holds many counts of this clonotype. V usage is TRBV20-1 and J usage is TRBJ2-7; 13 nucleotides line up with TRBD2. The V segment lost 1 base and the J segment 4 bases; nucleotides outside the gene matches: 4. Looked up from germline, CDR1 is DFQATT and CDR2 is SNEGSKA (reference sequence). The CDR3 spans 15 residues. The CDR3 nucleotides read TGCAGTGCTAGAGGAGGACTAGCGGGAGTGTACGAGCAGTACTTC. Translation gives CSARGGLAGVYEQYF.

This clonotype has ten or more counts. The chain recombines TRBV4-3 with TRBJ2-7; maybe TRBD1 (5 bases). V lost 5 bases, J lost 4 bases, and 21 bases lay in between. This CDR3 comprises 16 residues. Per the germline V gene, CDR1 is LGHNA and CDR2 is YSLEER. CDR3 in DNA: TGCGCCAGCAGCAAGGTGGGGTCAGGGCTCGCGTACGAGCAGTACTTC. Its translation: CASSKVGSGLAYEQYF.

This clonotype was seen more than once but under ten times. The rearrangement uses TRBV20-1 and TRBJ2-1; 10 bases align to TRBD2. CDR1 and CDR2 from the germline V gene are DFQATT and SNEGSKA (reference sequence). The CDR3 has 15 amino acids. V lost 3 bases to trimming and J lost 8 bases; unmatched junction nucleotides: 10. The CDR3: CSARTGTSEVDEQFF. Here the CDR3 DNA reads TGCAGTGCTAGGACCGGGACTAGCGAGGTCGATGAGCAGTTCTTC.

This clonotype was observed many times. V is TRBV27 and J is TRBJ2-5, with 11 bases fitting TRBD2. With V trimmed by 5 bases and J by 2 bases, 7 bases remained unmatched. The CDR3 runs 16 residues. Germline V gives CDR1 MNHEY, CDR2 SMNVEV (reference sequence). The CDR3 DNA reads TGTGCCAGCAGTAGAATTAGCGGGAGGGATCAAGAGACCCAGTACTTC. This encodes CASSRISGRDQETQYF.

The CDR3 DNA reads TGTGCCTGGAGTGGTGGACATTCTAGCACAGATACGCAGTATTTT. Translated: CAWSGGHSSTDTQYF. The chain uses TRBV30 and TRBJ2-3, with D tentatively TRBD1 (5 bases). V dropped 1 base and J dropped 0 bases, with 11 bases sitting between them. The CDR3 length is 15 residues. The germline CDR1 and CDR2 sequences are GTSNPN and SVGIG (reference sequence). The entire variable domain, with the rest obtained from reference TRBV30 and TRBJ2-3, is as follows: SQTIHQWPATLVQPVGSPLSLECTVEGTSNPNLYWYRQAAGRGLQLLFYSVGIGQISSEVPQNLSASRPQDRQFILSSKKLLLSDSGFYLCAWSGGHSSTDTQYFGPGTRLTVL.

The rearrangement joins TRBV10-3 to TRBJ2-4, with TRBD1 as a possible D gene (6 bases). The CDR3 extends over 15 amino acids. CDR1 ENHRY and CDR2 SYGVKD come from the germline V gene. V was cut by 5 bases and J by 0 bases, with 11 bases left in between. CDR3 loop: CAISQDSLAKNIQYF. The CDR3, as DNA: TGTGCCATCAGTCAGGACAGCCTAGCCAAAAACATTCAGTACTTC.

This clonotype showed up many times. V usage is TRBV11-3 and J usage is TRBJ2-1; D uncertain. Trimming left V 2 bases short and J 3 bases short, with 5 bases between. There are 13 residues in the CDR3. Germline-derived CDR1 and CDR2 are SGHNT and YENEEA. The CDR3 DNA is TGTGCCAGCAGCTTAAACAGCTACAATGAGCAGTTCTTC. Its protein is CASSLNSYNEQFF.

This clonotype was detected many times. V is TRBV7-9 and J is TRBJ1-1, with 7 nucleotides matching TRBD1. The CDR3 has 14 amino acids. J was trimmed by 4 bases and V by 4 bases; bases with no gene match: 6. The germline CDR1 and CDR2 sequences are SEHNR and FQNEAQ (reference sequence). The chain's CDR3 is CASSSRDRRTEAFF. CDR3 nucleotide sequence: TGTGCCAGCAGCTCCCGGGACAGACGCACTGAAGCTTTCTTT.

This clonotype was counted many times. The chain couples TRBV2 to TRBJ1-1; no reliable D call. Trimming cost V 8 bases and J 1 base, with 8 bases left between them. The CDR3 runs to 12 residues. Germline CDR1 reads SNHLY; CDR2 reads FYNNEI. The CDR3 is CASGRGNTEAFF. CDR3 in DNA: TGTGCCAGCGGGCGTGGGAACACTGAAGCTTTCTTT.

This clonotype was seen many times. The CDR3 here is CASSLQGPSPSTNEKLFF. As DNA, the CDR3 is TGTGCCAGCAGTTTGCAGGGGCCGTCGCCCTCAACTAATGAAAAACTGTTTTTT. V usage is TRBV12-3 or TRBV12-4 and J usage is TRBJ1-4; weak D call: TRBD1 (6 bases). V was trimmed by 3 bases and J by 0 bases, leaving 17 bases between them. This CDR3 has 18 residues.

This clonotype was picked up many times. The rearrangement links TRBV2 to TRBJ2-6, with D hard to call. The ends were cut back, 7 bases at V and 0 bases at J, with 10 bases in the middle. The germline gives CDR1 SNHLY, CDR2 FYNNEI. The length of the CDR3 is 15 residues. CDR3 sequence: CASIGRISGANVLTF. The CDR3 DNA reads TGTGCCAGCATAGGACGTATCTCTGGGGCCAACGTCCTGACTTTC.

This clonotype was observed a handful of times. The chain employs TRBV12-3 or TRBV12-4 and TRBJ1-6, with D hard to call. The CDR3 has 12 amino acids. Trimming pared 3 bases from V and 14 bases from J, leaving 11 bases between. CDR3 loop: CASSFPLGSLHF. The CDR3 DNA reads TGTGCCAGCAGTTTCCCCCTGGGGTCCCTCCACTTT.

This sequence joins TRBV4-2 and TRBJ2-7; TRBD2 might be the D (5 bases). V lost 1 base to trimming and J lost 6 bases, with 13 bases between them. Germline loops: CDR1 LGHNA, CDR2 YNFKEQ. The CDR3 runs to 14 residues. Written as DNA, the CDR3 is TGTGCCAGCAGCCAAGGGGATAGCGCTATCGAGCAGTACTTC. It encodes CASSQGDSAIEQYF.

This clonotype was counted many times. V usage is TRBV20-1 and J usage is TRBJ1-6; 7 bases are shared with TRBD1. CDR1 DFQATT and CDR2 SNEGSKA come from the germline V gene (reference sequence). V gave up 3 bases and J gave up 7 bases; unmatched junction bases: 12. CDR3 length: 16 residues. CDR3 bases: TGCAGTGCTAGTTCGCAGGGGGTGGGAGGCAATTCACCCCTCCACTTT. Its protein is CSASSQGVGGNSPLHF.

This clonotype was counted at least ten times. V gene TRBV28 combines with J gene TRBJ2-7; 13 bases map to TRBD2. After removal of 6 bases from V and 3 bases from J, the junction contained 5 bases not matched to a gene. The germline V gene encodes CDR1 MDHEN and CDR2 SYDVKM. This CDR3 region has 15 residues. The CDR3 DNA reads TGTGCCAGCAGGCCCGGGACTAGCGGGATCTACGAGCAGTACTTC. Translation: CASRPGTSGIYEQYF.

The table lists this clonotype with many counts. This rearrangement joins TRBV29-1 to TRBJ1-1, with a weak D call TRBD1 (6 bases). The CDR3 totals 15 residues. Germline-derived CDR1 and CDR2 are SQVTM and ANQGSEA. The V and J ends lost 0 bases and 1 base respectively, with 12 bases between them. The CDR3 sequence: CSVEDWGGRNTEAFF. CDR3 in DNA: TGCAGCGTTGAAGATTGGGGGGGCCGGAACACTGAAGCTTTCTTT.

This clonotype appeared a few times. The V gene is TRBV29-1, the J gene TRBJ2-7, with TRBD2 matching 14 bases. The CDR3 runs 14 residues. The V segment lost 6 bases and the J segment 5 bases; nucleotides outside the gene matches: 6. Germline CDR1 reads SQVTM; CDR2 reads ANQGSEA. The CDR3 loop is CSVLGLAGVNEQYF. In DNA, the CDR3 is TGCAGCGTCCTGGGACTAGCGGGAGTAAACGAGCAGTACTTC.

The chain combines TRBV7-9 with TRBJ2-3; 10 bases line up with TRBD2. Trimming cost V 4 bases and J 2 bases; bases outside gene matches: 6. Per germline, CDR1 SEHNR and CDR2 FQNEAQ (reference sequence). This CDR3 is 16 amino acids long. The CDR3 region is CASSSYLAGVTDTQYF. Written as DNA, the CDR3 is TGTGCCAGCAGCTCCTACCTAGCGGGAGTCACAGATACGCAGTATTTT.

There are many counts of this clonotype. This chain joins TRBV2 and TRBJ2-2; 7 bases fit TRBD1. V lost 8 bases to trimming and J lost 2 bases; unmatched junction nucleotides: 5. CDR3 length: 14 residues. Germline CDR1 reads SNHLY; CDR2 reads FYNNEI. CDR3 nucleotides: TGTGCCAGCGCCGGGACAGAAAACACCGGGGAGCTGTTTTTT. It codes for CASAGTENTGELFF.

This clonotype has at least ten counts. The rearrangement joins TRBV12-3 or TRBV12-4 to TRBJ2-6, with unresolved D. Trimming pared 4 bases from V and 0 bases from J, leaving 4 bases between. The CDR3 spans 14 residues. CDR3 loop: CASSYSSGANVLTF. CDR3 DNA sequence: TGTGCCAGCAGTTATAGCTCTGGGGCCAACGTCCTGACTTTC.

This clonotype appeared a few times. The V gene is TRBV7-2, the J gene TRBJ1-4, with a tentative D call TRBD1 (5 bases). Per the germline V gene, CDR1 is SGHTA and CDR2 is FQGNSA. V dropped 5 bases and J dropped 8 bases, with 15 bases sitting between them. The CDR3 extends over 14 amino acids. CDR3 amino acids: CASSPLAGREKLFF. The CDR3 region has the DNA TGTGCCAGCAGCCCCCTGGCAGGGCGGGAAAAACTGTTTTTT.

This clonotype came up a few times. This chain links TRBV4-3 with TRBJ1-4; 7 bases map to TRBD1. The CDR3 has 17 residues. V lost 2 bases and J lost 0; bases outside the gene matches: 6. Germline values: CDR1 LGHNA, CDR2 YSLEER. CDR3 DNA: TGCGCCAGCAGCCAAACACGGGACAGTGCAACTAATGAAAAACTGTTTTTT. Translation gives CASSQTRDSATNEKLFF.

This clonotype was recorded many times. The V call is TRBV4-3, the J call TRBJ2-4; D is possibly TRBD1 (6 bases). The germline gives CDR1 LGHNA, CDR2 YSLEER. V lost 3 bases, J lost 4 bases, and 10 bases lay in between. CDR3 length: 14 amino acids. CDR3 nucleotide sequence: TGCGCCAGCAGCCAGAACAGGGATAAAAACATTCAGTACTTC. Its translation is CASSQNRDKNIQYF.

The rearrangement joins TRBV3-1 to TRBJ2-1; perhaps TRBD2 as D (6 bases). This CDR3 contains 13 residues. Trimming shortened V by 3 bases and J by 6 bases, and 9 bases separated the two germline ends. Germline V gene sequence: CDR1 LGHDT, CDR2 YNNKEL (reference sequence). The CDR3 DNA reads TGTGCCAGCAGCCATCTAGCGACCAATGAGCAGTTCTTC. Its translation: CASSHLATNEQFF.

In its sample, this clonotype was seen a few times. The rearrangement links TRBV6-1 to TRBJ1-5; D call uncertain. Per the germline V gene, CDR1 is MNHNS and CDR2 is SASEGT. V lost 2 bases and J lost 10, with 18 bases in between. This CDR3 has 15 residues. In nucleotides, the CDR3 is TGTGCCAGCAGTGAATGGGGAATGGGTTTGGAACCCCAGCATTTT. Encoded protein: CASSEWGMGLEPQHF.

This clonotype has at least ten counts. The chain joins TRBV7-2 to TRBJ2-7; D may be TRBD2 (6 bases). This CDR3 spans 16 amino acids. Germline V gene lookup returns CDR1 SGHTA and CDR2 FQGNSA. With 1 base removed from V and 4 bases from J, the gap between germline ends came to 17 bases. This CDR3 is CASSLDSAGGIYEQYF. The CDR3 DNA reads as TGTGCCAGCAGCTTAGATAGTGCCGGGGGAATATACGAGCAGTACTTC.